This TCR beta chain was recovered during a study of T cells after posttransplantation cyclophosphamide. CDR3 length: 14 residues. The V end was cut by 5 bases, the J end by 3 bases, with 13 bases between. CDR1 and CDR2 (germline): SQVTM, ANQGSEA. The protocol was immunoSEQ multiplex PCR, while the TCRdb copy is restricted to in-frame clones and leaves out a portion. The sample has some 19,000 clones, 80% to 90% seen once. Sampled 1 year posttransplant, controls received myeloablative marrow transplants, methotrexate and a calcineurin inhibitor. Here the sequenced sample was PBMCs, taken just over 350 days after allogeneic stem cell transplant with calcineurin inhibitor and methotrexate. The chain uses TRBV29-1 and TRBJ2-2; D may be TRBD2 (6 bases). This clonotype was sampled from a female patient in her 30s who received an allogeneic stem cell transplant from an unrelated donor, was CMV-positive, and had acute and chronic GVHD. The T cells may partly be graft donor cells. CDR3 in amino acids: CSVRVAADTGELFF. CDR3 coding DNA: TGCAGCGTTAGGGTAGCGGCGGACACCGGGGAGCTGTTTTTT.